The clone carrying this T cell receptor (beta chain) was picked up a small number of times. This specimen comes from a study of beta chain features in type 1 diabetes. Isolated RNA was reverse transcribed in full, so expressed TCRB transcripts were sequenced. Only in-frame clones appear in the TCRdb table, and some are missing; sequencing was by immunoSEQ multiplex PCR. The sample holds about 150,000 clones, around 8% seen once. The sequence derives from a man between 18 and 29 years old in good health. Sequences were obtained from central memory CD4+ T cells from blood.

CDR3 in amino acids: CASSEAPSGADTQYF. In DNA form, the CDR3 reads TGTGCCAGCAGTGAAGCCCCTAGCGGAGCAGATACGCAGTATTTT. The chain couples TRBV6-1 to TRBJ2-3; 7 positions match TRBD2. Trimming at V came to 0 bases and at J to 4 bases, leaving 4 bases not matched to a gene. Germline V gene sequence: CDR1 MNHNS, CDR2 SASEGT. This CDR3 is built from 15 residues.